The present T cell receptor beta chain was sequenced within a study of neurological immune-mediated disorders (dated by TCRdb to between 2017 and 2020). The study in broad terms: Among the roughly 35 multiple sclerosis patients, relapsing-remitting MS accounted for around 30 and secondary progressive MS accounted for 3. Each longitudinal HAM/TSP and healthy donor was sampled at 3 time-points spaced at about 3-40 month intervals. The study compared peripheral blood TCR-beta repertoires of HTLV-I-associated myelopathy (HAM/TSP) patients, multiple sclerosis patients and healthy controls using UMI-based sequencing. The 100 to 110 TCR-beta libraries covered PBMC samples along with longitudinal samples, technical triplicates, and paired sorted CD4+ and CD8+ T-cell subsets. The cohort was made up of around 70 subjects, consisting of roughly 15 HAM/TSP patients, 35 or so multiple sclerosis patients and approximately 20 healthy controls. General study outcomes and caveats: In a phylogenetic analysis, the repertoires of 18 out of 34 MS patients fell into a single cluster of related CDR3 sequences, pointing to a possible signature at the repertoire level. No identical CDR3 amino acid sequences were found to be shared among expanded clones across subjects, suggesting that TCR-beta repertoires were private in all groups. No association of the MS cluster with clinical or MRI features was observed, and the need for larger cohorts was stated by the authors. TCR clonal expansion was greatest in HAM/TSP patients and smallest in MS patients, who ranked below even healthy controls.

This clonotype was counted at least ten times. The antigen it recognizes is unknown. Base qualities are not at hand, and no much larger clone is one base apart. The sample's time point, from its label and the paper: longitudinal time-point 2. For unsorted PBMC libraries, 2 million PBMCs were used after storage in RNAlater at -80 degrees C until RNA extraction. Multiple sclerosis patients were enrolled in a US clinical protocol under which disease progression was evaluated by magnetic resonance imaging. Peripheral blood was subjected to Ficoll-Hypaque density gradient centrifugation to isolate PBMCs, which were then cryopreserved in liquid nitrogen. cDNA synthesis used template-switch 5'RACE with a primer carrying a 10-nucleotide random unique molecular identifier tagging each TCR transcript. Every sequencing run covered 15-18 subjects and yielded more than 160 million TCR-beta sequences. The RNeasy kit was used for extraction of total RNA. The KAPA Real-time Library Amplification kit was used to amplify TCR-beta VDJ regions with primers for the TCR constant region and the 5'RACE anchor. Sample indexes and Illumina adaptors were added in a first PCR, after which library yield was increased in a second PCR. After purification with Ampure beads, the TCR product of roughly 650 bp was size-selected on a 2% E-gel SizeSelection system. Library quality was checked on a Bioanalyzer, concentration was measured with Qubit, and libraries were quantified with the Kapa Library Quantification kit before pooling. Libraries were sequenced paired-end 2 x 150 bp on an Illumina HiSeq 2500. To increase sequence diversity, 25-30% phiX was spiked into each library pool. Concerning the study's data processing: The quality-filtered reads were processed with the UMI-based MiGEC pipeline, whose error correction step removed more than 80% of the raw TCR sequences. IMGT germline references were used for alignment of VDJ genes, and clonotypes were defined by a unique CDR3 amino acid sequence together with V-J genes. Clonal expansion, Shannon diversity and CDR3 relatedness were evaluated with VDJtools (CalcPairwiseDistances, ClusterSamples), while phylogenetic trees were built in CLCbio workbench. Using coefficient-of-variation modelling across technical triplicates, the study counted a clone as expanded if it had at least 8 unique UMIs. The public reads were quality trimmed at Q25 with fastp and then assembled into clones with MiXCR by TCRdb, keeping productive beta chains. All rows with the same CDR3 protein become a single entry with the most common DNA and genes. These V and J calls rely on TCRdb rather than the paper's analysis. Counted in this sample were 65,000 to 85,000 distinct CDR3 sequences; 5% to 6.5% of them appeared once. Of the sample, 7.9% is held by the ten largest clones.

V is clipped by 3 bases and J by 8 bases, and the sequence between their germline boundaries is 10 bases long. Inclusive of the bounding cysteine and phenylalanine, the CDR3 is 12 residues long. The DNA shown is the 36-base CDR3, in frame from base 1. Recombination joined TRBV12-3 or TRBV12-4 with TRBJ1-2; the D segment cannot be called with confidence. The receptor was derived from a woman aged 55-75 years with multiple sclerosis. The source material was PBMCs. The DNA is TGTGCCAGCAGTTTTACCACTGGAGGCTACACCTTC. This codes for CASSFTTGGYTF.